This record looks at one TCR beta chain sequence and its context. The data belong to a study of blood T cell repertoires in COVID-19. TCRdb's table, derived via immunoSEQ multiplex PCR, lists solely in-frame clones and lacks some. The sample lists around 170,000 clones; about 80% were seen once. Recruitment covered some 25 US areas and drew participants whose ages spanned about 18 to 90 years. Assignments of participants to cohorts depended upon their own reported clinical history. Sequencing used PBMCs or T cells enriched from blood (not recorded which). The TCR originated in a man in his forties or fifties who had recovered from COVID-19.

CDR3 DNA: TGTGCCAGCAGCCGACAGGGAAAGGCACGCACAGATACGCAGTATTTT. Amino acids: CASSRQGKARTDTQYF. The chain carries TRBV11-2 and TRBJ2-3; 7 bases are a match to TRBD1. The CDR3 consists of 16 residues. Germline V lookup: CDR1 SGHAT, CDR2 FQNNGV. The trim removed 5 bases at V and 1 base at J, leaving 9 bases unmatched. The whole variable domain, remainder taken from reference TRBV11-2 and TRBJ2-3, is EAGVAQSPRYKIIEKRQSVAFWCNPISGHATLYWYQQILGQGPKLLIQFQNNGVVDDSQLPKDRFSAERLKGVDSTLKIQPAKLEDSAVYLCASSRQGKARTDTQYFGPGTRLTVL.